This TCR beta chain appears in the sequencing data of a study of CD8+CD57+ T cells in acquired aplastic anemia. Genomic DNA, the template, was used for profiling of the TCR beta VDJ and CDR3. A single record per CDR3 protein comes from TCRdb applying MiXCR to the reads. The data hold some 170,000 distinct CDR3 sequences, with 45% to 55% observed a single time. Selection for sequencing was limited to patients who had shown CD8+CD57+ cell expansion by flow cytometry. A severe acquired aplastic anemia diagnosis applied to all patients. Germline V CDR1 and CDR2: LNHDA, SQIVND (reference sequence). The CDR3 loop spans 12 amino acids. Trimming removed 3 bases at V and 5 bases at J, with 7 bases between.

The TCR sequence derives from a human donor with aplastic anemia. The chain links TRBV19 to TRBJ2-5; D remains ambiguous. The sequenced material came from sorted CD4+, CD8+, or CD8+CD57+ T cells (not recorded which) from PBMCs. The CDR3 spells CASSMGLETQYF. CDR3 nucleotides: TGTGCCAGTAGTATGGGTTTGGAGACCCAGTACTTC. The full variable domain, in which reference TRBV19 and TRBJ2-5 provide the parts outside the CDR3, is DGGITQSPKYLFRKEGQNVTLSCEQNLNHDAMYWYRQDPGQGLRLIYYSQIVNDFQKGDIAEGYSVSREKKESFPLTVTSAQKNPTAFYLCASSMGLETQYFGPGTRLLVL.